The T cell receptor beta chain described here comes from a study of cytotoxic CD8 clonotypes in ibrutinib-treated CLL. Study overall: Per sample, productive templates averaged approximately 260,000 and productive rearrangements averaged approximately 87,000. General study points: Sustained-remission and progressing patients diverged in sampling times.

Depth targeted 1 in 200,000 to 1 in 1 million T cells, averaging 10x coverage per clonotype. TCRdb's table, derived via immunoSEQ multiplex PCR, lists solely in-frame clones and lacks some. The sample lists roughly 53,000 clones; approximately 50% were seen once. In germline, CDR1 is MNHEY, CDR2 SVGAGI. CDR3 length: 14 amino acids. The trim removed 7 bases at V and 8 bases at J, leaving 13 bases unmatched. This clone showed up just once. As yet, its antigen is unknown. The sequence was collected from a human donor with chronic lymphocytic leukemia. The specimen comprised PBMCs, sampled at disease progression, from a patient treated with ibrutinib. This rearrangement joins TRBV6-5 to TRBJ1-2, with 7 bases matching TRBD1. The CDR3 DNA is TGTGCCAGCACCCGAGAGGGACAGTCGGGGGGCTACACCTTC. Translation: CASTREGQSGGYTF.